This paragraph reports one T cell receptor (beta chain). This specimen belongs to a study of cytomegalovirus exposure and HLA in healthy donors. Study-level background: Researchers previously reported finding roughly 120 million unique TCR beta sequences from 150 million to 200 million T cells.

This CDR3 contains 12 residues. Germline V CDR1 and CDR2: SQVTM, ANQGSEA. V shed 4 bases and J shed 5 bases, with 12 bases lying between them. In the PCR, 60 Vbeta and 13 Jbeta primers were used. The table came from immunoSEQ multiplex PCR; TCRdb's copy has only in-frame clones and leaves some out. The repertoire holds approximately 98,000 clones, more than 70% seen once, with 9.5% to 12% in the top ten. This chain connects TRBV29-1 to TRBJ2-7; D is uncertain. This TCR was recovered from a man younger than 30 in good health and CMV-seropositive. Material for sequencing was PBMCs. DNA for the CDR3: TGCAGCGTTGCCCGATCAGGAAACGAGCAGTACTTC. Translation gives CSVARSGNEQYF.